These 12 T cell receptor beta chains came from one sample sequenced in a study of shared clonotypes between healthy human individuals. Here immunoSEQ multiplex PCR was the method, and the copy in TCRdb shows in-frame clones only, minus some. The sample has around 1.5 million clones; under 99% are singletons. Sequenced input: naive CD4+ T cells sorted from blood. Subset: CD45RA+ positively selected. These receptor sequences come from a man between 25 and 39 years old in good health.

CDR3 sequence (DNA): TGTGCCAGCAGCTTTGGGCCTTCCTTCGGCTACACCTTC. Translation gives CASSFGPSFGYTF. This chain links TRBV5-6 with TRBJ1-2; D is unresolved. The V gene's germline CDR1 is SGHDT and CDR2 YYEEEE. V dropped 2 bases and J dropped 8 bases, with 13 bases sitting between them. This CDR3 has 13 residues.

CDR3 residues: CASSQDLYRGLYNEQFF. The CDR3 DNA sequence: TGCGCCAGCAGCCAAGATCTGTACAGGGGCCTCTACAATGAGCAGTTCTTC. This chain uses TRBV4-1 with TRBJ2-1, with TRBD1 identical over 7 bases. There are 17 residues in the CDR3. Losses at the gene ends were 0 bases for V and 3 bases for J; bases not matched to a gene: 8. Germline V gene sequence: CDR1 MGHRA, CDR2 YSYEKL.

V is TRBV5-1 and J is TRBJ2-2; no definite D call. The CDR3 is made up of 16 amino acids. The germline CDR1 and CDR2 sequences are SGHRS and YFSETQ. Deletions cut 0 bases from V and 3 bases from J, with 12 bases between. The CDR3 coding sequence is TGCGCCAGCAGCTTGGTAGTAGTCGGTCACACCGGGGAGCTGTTTTTT. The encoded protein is CASSLVVVGHTGELFF.

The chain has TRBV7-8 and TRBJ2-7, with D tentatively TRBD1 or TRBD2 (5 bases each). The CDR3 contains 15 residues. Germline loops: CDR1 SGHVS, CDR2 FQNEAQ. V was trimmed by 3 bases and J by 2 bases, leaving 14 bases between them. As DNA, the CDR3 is TGTGCCAGCAGCTTGATGGGCCAGGGAGCCTACGAGCAGTACTTC. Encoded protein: CASSLMGQGAYEQYF.

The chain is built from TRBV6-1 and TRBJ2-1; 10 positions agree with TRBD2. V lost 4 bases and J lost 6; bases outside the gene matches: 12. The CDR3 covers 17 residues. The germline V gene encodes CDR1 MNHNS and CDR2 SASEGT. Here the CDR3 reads CASSVNLAGVGSNEQFF. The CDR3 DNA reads TGTGCCAGCAGTGTCAACCTAGCGGGAGTTGGCAGCAATGAGCAGTTCTTC.

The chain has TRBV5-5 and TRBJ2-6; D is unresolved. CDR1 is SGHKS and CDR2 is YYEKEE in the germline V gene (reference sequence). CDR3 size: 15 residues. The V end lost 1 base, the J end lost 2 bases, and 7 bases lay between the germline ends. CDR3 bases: TGTGCCAGCAGCTTGCTCCGAACTGGGGCCAACGTCCTGACTTTC. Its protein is CASSLLRTGANVLTF. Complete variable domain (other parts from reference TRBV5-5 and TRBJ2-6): DAGVTQSPTHLIKTRGQQVTLRCSPISGHKSVSWYQQVLGQGPQFIFQYYEKEERGRGNFPDRFSARQFPNYSSELNVNALLLGDSALYLCASSLLRTGANVLTFGAGSRLTVL.

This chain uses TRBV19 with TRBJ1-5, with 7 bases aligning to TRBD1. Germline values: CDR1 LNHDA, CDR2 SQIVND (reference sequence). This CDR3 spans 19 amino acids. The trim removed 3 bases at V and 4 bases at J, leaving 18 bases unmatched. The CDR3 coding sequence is TGTGCCAGTAGTATTATTCGGTCAGGGGGACACCAAGGGAATCAGCCCCAGCATTTT. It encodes CASSIIRSGGHQGNQPQHF. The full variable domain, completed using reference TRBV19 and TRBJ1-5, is DGGITQSPKYLFRKEGQNVTLSCEQNLNHDAMYWYRQDPGQGLRLIYYSQIVNDFQKGDIAEGYSVSREKKESFPLTVTSAQKNPTAFYLCASSIIRSGGHQGNQPQHFGDGTRLSIL.

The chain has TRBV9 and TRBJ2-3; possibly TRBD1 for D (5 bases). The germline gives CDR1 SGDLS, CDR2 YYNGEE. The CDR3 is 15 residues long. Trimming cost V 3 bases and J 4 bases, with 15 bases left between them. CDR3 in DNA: TGTGCCAGCAGCGCATCCCAGGGCTCCCCAGATACGCAGTATTTT. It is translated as CASSASQGSPDTQYF.

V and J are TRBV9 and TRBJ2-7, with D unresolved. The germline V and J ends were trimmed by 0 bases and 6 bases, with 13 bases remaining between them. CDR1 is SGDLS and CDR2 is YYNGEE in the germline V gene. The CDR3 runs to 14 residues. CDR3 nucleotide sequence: TGTGCCAGCAGCGTAGACGCTCATTCGGGCGAGCAGTACTTC. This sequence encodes CASSVDAHSGEQYF.

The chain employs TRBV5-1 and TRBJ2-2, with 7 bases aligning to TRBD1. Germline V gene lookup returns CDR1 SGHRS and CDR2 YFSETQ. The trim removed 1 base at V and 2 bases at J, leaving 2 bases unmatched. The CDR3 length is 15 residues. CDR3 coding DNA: TGCGCCAGCAGCTTGCCAGGGGGAAACACCGGGGAGCTGTTTTTT. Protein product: CASSLPGGNTGELFF.

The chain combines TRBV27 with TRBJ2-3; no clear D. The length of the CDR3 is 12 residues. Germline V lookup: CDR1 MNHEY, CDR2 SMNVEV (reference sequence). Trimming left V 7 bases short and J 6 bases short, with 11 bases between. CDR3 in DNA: TGTGCCAGCACCTCCCTCGGGGATACGCAGTATTTT. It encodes CASTSLGDTQYF.

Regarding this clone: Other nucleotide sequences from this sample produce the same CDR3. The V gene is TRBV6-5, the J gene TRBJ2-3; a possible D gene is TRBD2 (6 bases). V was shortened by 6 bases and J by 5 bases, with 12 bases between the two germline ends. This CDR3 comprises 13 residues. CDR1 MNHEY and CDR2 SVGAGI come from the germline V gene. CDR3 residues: CASRSPGGDTQYF. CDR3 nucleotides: TGTGCCAGCAGGTCCCCCGGGGGAGATACGCAGTATTTT.